Listed here are 30 T cell receptor beta chains from one sample, sequenced in a study of T cell repertoires in cytomegalovirus infection. TCRdb recomputed calls from the reads with MiXCR, one row per CDR3 protein. The sample has approximately 500,000 distinct CDR3 sequences, approximately 16% seen once. Sequencing input: CD8+ T cells from PBMCs. The source of these receptors is a human donor in good health (CMV status not recorded). Some clones in this sample may be carry-over from other donors' samples.

This clonotype has a count of ten or more. V and J are TRBV19 and TRBJ1-1; D is uncertain. This CDR3 region has 16 residues. Germline CDR1 reads LNHDA; CDR2 reads SQIVND (reference sequence). V was clipped by 5 bases and J by 1 base, with 17 bases between them. The CDR3 region has the DNA TGTGCCAGTAGTGCGGGGAGCGGTACCAGGAACACTGAAGCTTTCTTT. This translates into CASSAGSGTRNTEAFF.

Many counts were recorded for this clonotype. V and J are TRBV9 and TRBJ2-7; D is tentatively TRBD1 or TRBD2 (6 bases each). This CDR3 is built from 15 residues. Germline values: CDR1 SGDLS, CDR2 YYNGEE. V was cut by 4 bases and J by 0 bases, with 14 bases left in between. The CDR3, as DNA: TGTGCCAGCAGCCCCACCGGAGGGGGCTCCTACGAGCAGTACTTC. Protein sequence: CASSPTGGGSYEQYF.

The rearrangement joins TRBV7-9 to TRBJ1-1; 9 bases map to TRBD1. This CDR3 spans 21 amino acids. Germline-derived CDR1 and CDR2 are SEHNR and FQNEAQ (reference sequence). V was pared by 2 bases and J by 5 bases, with 24 bases of the junction left unmatched. The CDR3 here is CASSLSELVGDRAPWRTEAFF. The CDR3 DNA follows: TGTGCCAGCAGCTTAAGTGAATTGGTCGGGGACAGGGCCCCGTGGAGGACTGAAGCTTTCTTT.

In this sample, this clonotype turned up a few times. This chain connects TRBV20-1 to TRBJ2-1, with 11 positions matching TRBD2. The V segment lost 1 base and the J segment 10 bases; nucleotides outside the gene matches: 9. The CDR3 covers 15 residues. Germline CDR1 and CDR2: DFQATT and SNEGSKA (reference sequence). CDR3 nucleotide sequence: TGCAGTGCTAGAGTCGGGCTAGCGGGAGGTCGGGAGCAGTTCTTC. Its translation: CSARVGLAGGREQFF.

This clonotype turned up a few times. The chain joins TRBV20-1 to TRBJ2-1; 9 nucleotides align to TRBD2. This CDR3 is built from 13 residues. Germline CDR1 and CDR2: DFQATT and SNEGSKA (reference sequence). The CDR3 reads CRVSGGTYNEQFF. The CDR3 nucleotides read TGCAGAGTAAGCGGGGGGACATACAATGAGCAGTTCTTC.

Comments on this clonotype: This is likely a read error, given that the CDR3 carries no conserved phenylalanine or tryptophan at its end. The chain links TRBV5-5 to TRBJ1-6; tentatively, D is TRBD1 (5 bases). V shed 4 bases and J shed 1 base, with 21 bases lying between them. CDR1 and CDR2 from the germline V gene are SGHKS and YYEKEE (reference sequence). The CDR3 runs to 19 residues. The CDR3 spells CASSTMTTYRTSYNSPLHD. Written as DNA, the CDR3 is TGTGCCAGCAGCACAATGACTACTTACAGGACGTCCTATAATTCACCCCTCCACGAT.

J is TRBJ2-3 and V is TRBV29-1; 9 bases map to TRBD1. Germline V gene lookup returns CDR1 SQVTM and CDR2 ANQGSEA. This CDR3 has 17 residues. Losses at the gene ends were 2 bases for V and 2 bases for J; bases not matched to a gene: 11. DNA for the CDR3: TGCAGCGTTGAAACGGGGACAGGGTATGGGTTCACAGATACGCAGTATTTT. Its translation is CSVETGTGYGFTDTQYF.

A few counts support this clonotype. The chain joins TRBV29-1 to TRBJ2-5; TRBD2 matches 7 bases. Per the germline V gene, CDR1 is SQVTM and CDR2 is ANQGSEA. CDR3 length equals 13 residues. The V and J ends lost 6 bases and 1 base, in that order; junction bases with no gene match: 5. CDR3 sequence reads: CSVLTGGQETQYF. The CDR3 coding sequence is TGCAGCGTGCTGACGGGGGGCCAAGAGACCCAGTACTTC.

The table lists this clonotype with a few counts. This CDR3 is CARRKQNPYEQYF. The CDR3 nucleotides read TGTGCCAGGAGAAAACAGAATCCCTACGAGCAGTACTTC. J is TRBJ2-7 and V is TRBV13; D uncertain. Deletions cut 9 bases from V and 2 bases from J, with 14 bases between. The CDR3 is made up of 13 amino acids. The germline V gene encodes CDR1 PRHDT and CDR2 FYEKMQ (reference sequence).

As regards this clonotype: Relative to the germline gene, one junction end is altered; a read error may explain this. The chain links TRBV5-4 to TRBJ2-3, with no clear D. This CDR3 is built from 13 residues. CDR1 and CDR2 (germline): SGHNT, YYREEE (reference sequence). The CDR3 here is CASSLANGDTPYF. Here the CDR3 DNA reads TGTGCCAGCAGCTTGGCCAACGGAGATACGCCGTATTTT.

A few counts support this clonotype. The rearrangement links TRBV6-1 to TRBJ1-2, with a possible D match to TRBD1 (6 bases). Trimming took 0 bases from V and 8 from J, leaving 22 bases between them. CDR3 length: 17 residues. From germline, CDR1 is MNHNS and CDR2 SASEGT. CDR3 DNA: TGTGCCAGCAGTGAAGCGTTTTCCCGTGGCAGGGGAGAGGGCTACACCTTC. This translates into CASSEAFSRGRGEGYTF.

This clonotype was detected only a few times. This chain connects TRBV7-6 to TRBJ1-5; D ambiguous. The CDR3 loop spans 17 amino acids. V was pared by 5 bases and J by 3 bases, with 20 bases between. Looked up from germline, CDR1 is SGHVS and CDR2 is FNYEAQ. CDR3 bases: TGTGCCAGCAGCATCAGGTGGTGGAGGGTTAACAATCAGCCCCAGCATTTT. Protein product: CASSIRWWRVNNQPQHF.

This clonotype was found a few times. The chain employs TRBV12-3 or TRBV12-4 and TRBJ2-1, with no clear D. The V end was cut by 1 base, the J end by 0 bases, with 10 bases between. CDR3 size: 16 residues. DNA for the CDR3: TGTGCCAGCAGTTTAGTTCCCCCTAGCTCCTACAATGAGCAGTTCTTC. It specifies CASSLVPPSSYNEQFF.

In nucleotides, the CDR3 is TGCAGTGCTCCCGCCGGGACAGGGGATCCCCCTGGGGCCAACGTCCTGACTTTC. Protein sequence: CSAPAGTGDPPGANVLTF. The J gene is TRBJ2-6, the V gene TRBV20-1, with TRBD1 identical over 10 bases. V was pared by 5 bases and J by 2 bases, with 12 bases of the junction left unmatched. CDR1 DFQATT and CDR2 SNEGSKA come from the germline V gene (reference sequence). The CDR3 covers 18 residues.

This clonotype was picked up many times. The genes are TRBV19 and TRBJ2-4; 12 positions match TRBD2. Trimming took 8 bases from V and 5 from J; bases not matched to a gene: 1. The CDR3 covers 13 residues. The germline V gene encodes CDR1 LNHDA and CDR2 SQIVND (reference sequence). The chain's CDR3 is CASPSGRENIQYF. In DNA form, the CDR3 reads TGTGCCAGTCCTAGCGGGAGGGAAAACATTCAGTACTTC.

In its sample, this clonotype was seen many times. The rearrangement uses TRBV19 and TRBJ1-2; 12 bases align to TRBD1. Germline values: CDR1 LNHDA, CDR2 SQIVND (reference sequence). Trimming cost V 4 bases and J 3 bases; bases outside gene matches: 9. The length of the CDR3 is 17 residues. The CDR3 DNA sequence: TGTGCCAGTAGTAACCGGGACAGGGGGCAACCCCACTATGGCTACACCTTC. Its protein product is CASSNRDRGQPHYGYTF.

In regard to this clonotype: Given a much more abundant clone one base away, this may be a read error. V is TRBV11-2 and J is TRBJ2-5; D call uncertain. Germline CDR1 and CDR2: SGHAT and FQNNGV. This CDR3 has 14 residues. The ends were cut back, 5 bases at V and 2 bases at J, with 12 bases in the middle. The CDR3 reads CASSAIGEQETQYF. The DNA of the CDR3 is TGTGCCAGCAGCGCCATAGGAGAGCAAGAGACCCAGTACTTC.

The rearrangement links TRBV29-1 to TRBJ1-2; unclear D gene. V dropped 4 bases and J dropped 4 bases, with 10 bases sitting between them. Germline V gene data show CDR1 as SQVTM and CDR2 as ANQGSEA. The CDR3 runs to 12 residues. CDR3 nucleotides: TGCAGCGTTGGAAAAGGACCCTATGGCTACACCTTC. The encoded protein is CSVGKGPYGYTF.

The chain carries TRBV6-6 and TRBJ2-1; 9 bases agree with TRBD1. This CDR3 contains 14 residues. J lost 4 bases, V lost 6 bases, and 4 bases had no gene match. Germline values: CDR1 MNHNY, CDR2 SVGAGI (reference sequence). The CDR3 loop is CASSRDRVYNEQFF. Written as DNA, the CDR3 is TGTGCCAGCAGCCGGGACAGGGTGTACAATGAGCAGTTCTTC.

This clonotype has a count of ten or more. V is TRBV10-3 and J is TRBJ2-7; perhaps TRBD2 as D (5 bases). CDR3 length: 14 amino acids. V was clipped by 6 bases and J by 6 bases, with 18 bases between them. Germline loops: CDR1 ENHRY, CDR2 SYGVKD. The CDR3 loop reads CAISAGSIYAEQYF. The DNA for the CDR3 is TGTGCCATCAGCGCGGGCTCCATATACGCCGAGCAGTACTTC.

The chain combines TRBV5-1 with TRBJ2-2, with 7 bases that match TRBD1. This CDR3 spans 18 amino acids. Germline loops: CDR1 SGHRS, CDR2 YFSETQ. J was trimmed by 0 bases and V by 0 bases; bases with no gene match: 8. CDR3 sequence (DNA): TGCGCCAGCAGCTTGGCCCTTGCAGGGACAGCGAACACCGGGGAGCTGTTTTTT. Translated, it gives CASSLALAGTANTGELFF. The variable domain in full, completed from reference TRBV5-1 and TRBJ2-2, reads KAGVTQTPRYLIKTRGQQVTLSCSPISGHRSVSWYQQTPGQGLQFLFEYFSETQRNKGNFPGRFSGRQFSNSRSEMNVSTLELGDSALYLCASSLALAGTANTGELFFGEGSRLTVL.

This clonotype has ten or more counts. The chain recombines TRBV28 with TRBJ2-7, with a tentative D call TRBD2 (6 bases). Germline V gene lookup returns CDR1 MDHEN and CDR2 SYDVKM. CDR3 length equals 14 residues. The ends were cut back, 5 bases at V and 2 bases at J, with 13 bases in the middle. This CDR3 is CASSPGTWAYEQYF. In DNA form, the CDR3 reads TGTGCCAGCAGTCCAGGGACTTGGGCCTACGAGCAGTACTTC.

With regard to this clonotype: This may arise from a read error, as a much more abundant clone is one base away. The chain employs TRBV6-2 or TRBV6-3 and TRBJ2-3; TRBD1 matches 8 bases. The CDR3 totals 15 residues. Germline V gives CDR1 MNHEY, CDR2 SVGEGT. CDR3 sequence (DNA): TGTGCCAGCAGACTACACGGGCAGGGGGCAGATATGCAGTATTTT. Translating it yields CASRLHGQGADMQYF.

In this sample, this clonotype turned up many times. In DNA form, the CDR3 reads TGTGCCAGCAGTTACAGCGCGGGTGGAGGCATTCAGTACTTC. It specifies CASSYSAGGGIQYF. The rearrangement uses TRBV6-5 and TRBJ2-4; maybe TRBD2 (5 bases). Trimming stripped 2 bases from V and 9 bases from J, with 14 bases between. This CDR3 has 14 residues. Germline V gene lookup returns CDR1 MNHEY and CDR2 SVGAGI.

J is TRBJ2-1 and V is TRBV4-1; 13 positions agree with TRBD2. The CDR3 runs to 16 residues. Germline CDR1 reads MGHRA; CDR2 reads YSYEKL. Trimming cost V 2 bases and J 9 bases; bases outside gene matches: 7. CDR3 sequence reads: CASSQRLAGGKGEQFF. The CDR3 DNA is TGCGCCAGCAGCCAACGACTAGCGGGGGGCAAGGGTGAGCAGTTCTTC.

This clonotype appeared many times. The V call is TRBV2, the J call TRBJ2-4; 11 bases line up with TRBD2. V lost 7 bases to trimming and J lost 5 bases; unmatched junction nucleotides: 19. Germline CDR1 and CDR2: SNHLY and FYNNEI. The CDR3 contains 19 residues. This CDR3 is CASNGLAGRADGGENIQYF. The CDR3 bases are TGTGCCAGCAATGGACTAGCGGGTCGCGCAGACGGTGGGGAAAACATTCAGTACTTC.

For this clonotype: This sequence may be a read error, since a much larger clone differs from it by one base. The chain employs TRBV19 and TRBJ2-1; the D gene could be TRBD1 or TRBD2 (5 bases each). The CDR3 totals 14 residues. Germline CDR1 is LNHDA and CDR2 is SQIVND (reference sequence). CDR3: CASSSGSVWNEQLF. The CDR3 DNA follows: TGTGCCAGTAGTTCAGGGAGTGTCTGGAATGAGCAGTTATTC.

This clonotype was picked up many times. The genes are TRBV7-6 and TRBJ2-2; D is unresolved. CDR1 and CDR2 (germline): SGHVS, FNYEAQ. Trimming shortened V by 1 base and J by 7 bases, and 13 bases separated the two germline ends. The CDR3 loop spans 15 amino acids. The DNA of the CDR3 is TGTGCCAGCAGCTTAGACACGCGCCGGGTCGGGGAGCTGTTTTTT. Its translation is CASSLDTRRVGELFF.

There are many counts of this clonotype. This rearrangement joins TRBV11-2 to TRBJ1-1; D is unclear. Between the trimmed V and J ends, which lost 4 bases and 0 bases, there was a span of 6 bases. Germline values: CDR1 SGHAT, CDR2 FQNNGV. The length of the CDR3 is 13 residues. DNA for the CDR3: TGTGCCAGCAGCTCCATCCTGAACACTGAAGCTTTCTTT. Its protein is CASSSILNTEAFF.

A note on this clonotype: A single base separates this from a much larger clone, so it may be a read error. This chain links TRBV28 with TRBJ1-1; perhaps TRBD1 as D (5 bases). Germline CDR1 reads MDHEN; CDR2 reads SYDVKM. The ends were cut back, 10 bases at V and 1 base at J, with 16 bases in the middle. The CDR3 contains 14 residues. The CDR3 spells CANSPGPRNTEAFF. The CDR3, as DNA: TGTGCCAACAGCCCGGGACCGAGGAACACTGAAGCTTTCTTT.